This is a list of T cell receptor beta chains from one sample in a study of blood T cells in healthy people across ages. TCRdb redid the calling of the 5' RACE reads with MiXCR, one entry per CDR3 protein. The sample lists about 800,000 distinct CDR3 sequences; 55% to 70% were seen once. Input material: blood. These receptors all stem from a young man in good health. The CDR3 runs from the conserved cysteine through the conserved F or W. Fields, in order: clone size, CDR3 length, V gene, D gene, J gene, CDR3 protein, CDR3 DNA. D genes are given only for firm matches. Rows give clone size only sometimes, using once, few, many, or a class for an expanded clone.

>NA|17|TRBV20-1|TRBD2|TRBJ2-7
CSARPGLAGEFTYEQYF
TGCAGTGCCAGACCGGGACTAGCGGGGGAATTTACCTACGAGCAGTACTTC
>few|15|TRBV29-1|NA|TRBJ1-2
CSDDLSGRANYGYTF
TGCAGCGACGATTTATCAGGGAGAGCTAACTATGGCTACACCTTC
>few|15|TRBV7-2|TRBD2|TRBJ2-1
CASRTAGGLGNEQFF
TGTGCCAGCAGGACAGCGGGAGGGTTAGGGAATGAGCAGTTCTTC
>NA|13|TRBV2|NA|TRBJ2-2
CASSGSRAGELFF
TGTGCCAGCAGTGGCTCAAGGGCCGGGGAGCTGTTTTTT
>few|14|TRBV20-1|TRBD2|TRBJ2-5
CSARGGTTQETQYF
TGCAGTGCTAGAGGAGGGACTACCCAAGAGACCCAGTACTTC
>once|16|TRBV4-2|NA|TRBJ2-2
CASSQGGGEGTGELFF
TGTGCCAGCAGCCAGGGGGGTGGCGAAGGGACCGGGGAGCTGTTTTTT
>NA|19|TRBV27|TRBD2|TRBJ2-7
CASSLSSKTLRAGESEQYF
TGTGCCAGCAGTTTATCGAGTAAAACCCTTAGAGCGGGAGAAAGCGAGCAGTACTTC
>few|14|TRBV4-3|NA|TRBJ2-1
CASSTGRDWGEQFF
TGCGCCAGCAGCACAGGGAGGGATTGGGGTGAGCAGTTCTTC
>NA|13|TRBV29-1|TRBD2|TRBJ2-7
CSVRLAARYEQYF
TGCAGCGTAAGACTAGCGGCCCGCTACGAGCAGTACTTC
>NA|13|TRBV30|NA|TRBJ2-1
CAWSVLRGQEQFF
TGTGCCTGGAGTGTACTGAGGGGTCAAGAGCAGTTCTTC
>NA|13|TRBV5-1|NA|TRBJ2-7
CASSSNVAYEQYF
TGCGCCAGCAGCTCTAACGTAGCCTACGAGCAGTACTTC
>NA|15|TRBV11-1|NA|TRBJ2-6
CASSSTEAGANVLTF
TGTGCCAGCAGCTCAACAGAAGCTGGGGCCAACGTCCTGACTTTC
>NA|13|TRBV27|NA|TRBJ2-7
CASKNSLRGEQYF
TGTGCCAGCAAAAACTCCTTGCGAGGCGAGCAGTACTTC
>NA|14|TRBV28|TRBD2|TRBJ2-7
CASRLTSGRDEQYF
TGTGCCAGCAGACTAACTAGCGGGAGGGACGAGCAGTACTTC
>NA|13|TRBV20-1|TRBD1|TRBJ1-2
CSASRGQDYGYTF
TGCAGTGCTAGCAGGGGGCAGGACTATGGCTACACCTTC
>few|13|TRBV10-3|NA|TRBJ1-5
CAISAVGDQPQHF
TGTGCCATCAGTGCCGTGGGGGATCAGCCCCAGCATTTT
>few|11|TRBV29-1|NA|TRBJ2-1
CSATEGDEQFF
TGCAGCGCCACAGAGGGTGATGAGCAGTTCTTC
>NA|14|TRBV20-1|NA|TRBJ2-7
CSAEVSPSSYEQYF
TGCAGTGCAGAGGTCTCACCCAGCTCCTACGAGCAGTACTTC
>NA|13|TRBV11-2|NA|TRBJ2-3
CASSSYREDTQYF
TGTGCCAGCAGCTCGTACAGGGAAGATACGCAGTATTTT
>NA|13|TRBV12-3/TRBV12-4|NA|TRBJ1-2
CASSPRPPRGYTF
TGTGCCAGCAGCCCCCGCCCACCTCGGGGCTACACCTTC
>NA|13|TRBV29-1|NA|TRBJ1-2
CSVDGRSPYGYTF
TGCAGCGTTGACGGCAGAAGTCCCTATGGCTACACCTTC
>many|14|TRBV3-1|TRBD1|TRBJ2-7
CASSQADRGYEQYF
TGTGCCAGCAGCCAAGCCGACAGGGGCTACGAGCAGTACTTC